This record concerns one TCR beta chain sequence. The data belong to a study of blood T cell repertoires in COVID-19. Generated by immunoSEQ multiplex PCR, the TCRdb table keeps only in-frame clones and is missing some. The data contain 250,000 to 300,000 clones, about 80% of them singletons. This CDR3 comprises 15 residues. V shed 10 bases, J shed 7 bases, and the junction held 13 bases outside the gene matches. Germline V gives CDR1 MNHEY, CDR2 SVGAGI. Residents of under 25 US areas, aged about 18 to 100 years, made up the participants. Assignments of participants to cohorts depended upon their own reported clinical history.

J is TRBJ1-5 and V is TRBV6-5, with 10 bases identical to TRBD1. Source material: PBMCs or T cells enriched from blood (not recorded which). This clonotype originated in a man under 40 with acute COVID-19. The CDR3 sequence: CATQGQGSLGQPQHF. The CDR3 coding sequence is TGTGCCACCCAGGGACAGGGGAGTCTGGGCCAGCCCCAGCATTTT.